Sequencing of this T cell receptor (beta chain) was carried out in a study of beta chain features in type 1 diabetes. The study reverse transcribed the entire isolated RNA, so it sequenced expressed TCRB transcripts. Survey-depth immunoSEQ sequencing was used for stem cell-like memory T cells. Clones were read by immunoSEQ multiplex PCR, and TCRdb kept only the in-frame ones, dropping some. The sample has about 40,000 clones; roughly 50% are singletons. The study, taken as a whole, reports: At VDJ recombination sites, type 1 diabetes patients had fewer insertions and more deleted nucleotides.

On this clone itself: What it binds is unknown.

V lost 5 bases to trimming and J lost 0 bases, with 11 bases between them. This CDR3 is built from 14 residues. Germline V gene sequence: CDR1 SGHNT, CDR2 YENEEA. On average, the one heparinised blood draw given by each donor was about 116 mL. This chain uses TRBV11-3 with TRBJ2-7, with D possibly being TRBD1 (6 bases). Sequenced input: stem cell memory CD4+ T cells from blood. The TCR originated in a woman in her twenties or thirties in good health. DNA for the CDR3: TGTGCCAGCAGCAAGGACAGTTCCTCCTACGAGCAGTACTTC. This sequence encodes CASSKDSSSYEQYF. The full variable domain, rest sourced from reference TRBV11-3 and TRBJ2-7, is EAGVVQSPRYKIIEKKQPVAFWCNPISGHNTLYWYLQNLGQGPELLIRYENEEAVDDSQLPKDRFSAERLKGVDSTLKIQPAELGDSAVYLCASSKDSSSYEQYFGPGTRLTVT.